This T cell receptor (beta chain) is from a study of identical twins. Study-wide findings and caveats: While abundant cord blood beta clonotypes carried fewer insertions, memory repertoires showed no such pattern.

Trimming at V came to 7 bases and at J to 5 bases, leaving 10 bases not matched to a gene. This CDR3 contains 13 residues. CDR1 is SQVTM and CDR2 is ANQGSEA in the germline V gene. TCRdb reprocessed the 5' RACE reads with MiXCR, giving one entry per CDR3 protein. Of about 700,000 distinct CDR3 sequences in the sample, 6.1% were seen once. Concerning this clonotype itself: The antigen remains undetermined.

This chain connects TRBV29-1 to TRBJ2-5; 7 nucleotides align to TRBD2. The specimen sequenced was naive T cells sorted from blood. This sequence originates from a man aged 18 to 30 in good health. CDR3 amino acids: CSERDSPRETQYF. The CDR3 bases are TGCAGCGAGCGGGACTCGCCAAGGGAGACCCAGTACTTC.